This is a list of T cell receptor beta chains from one sample in a study of CD8 T cells in ankylosing spondylitis. TCRdb independently ran MiXCR on the 5' RACE reads; one entry per CDR3 protein. The table lists approximately 340,000 distinct CDR3 sequences, roughly 15% of them singletons, with about 1% in the top ten. Sequenced sample: blood, either unsorted or a sorted T cell fraction (not recorded which). Source of these receptors: a male donor with ankylosing spondylitis or in good health (not recorded which). The CDR3 runs from the conserved cysteine through the conserved F or W. The order of the fields is V gene, clone size, J gene, D gene, CDR3 protein, CDR3 DNA. A D gene is named only where the DNA matches it firmly. Size is omitted from some rows. Given values are once, few, many or a class for expanded clones.

v_call: TRBV30; clone_size: NA; j_call: TRBJ2-7; d_call: NA; cdr3_aa: CAWSREHGQYF; cdr3_nt: TGTGCCTGGAGTCGGGAACACGGGCAGTACTTC
v_call: TRBV20-1; clone_size: few; j_call: TRBJ2-2; d_call: NA; cdr3_aa: CSASGRGNTGELFF; cdr3_nt: TGCAGTGCTAGTGGCAGGGGGAACACCGGGGAGCTGTTTTTT
v_call: TRBV6-2/TRBV6-3; clone_size: NA; j_call: TRBJ2-6; d_call: NA; cdr3_aa: CASTTQRRSGANVLTF; cdr3_nt: TGTGCCAGCACCACGCAGAGGCGCTCTGGGGCCAACGTCCTGACTTTC
v_call: TRBV6-1; clone_size: NA; j_call: TRBJ2-1; d_call: TRBD1; cdr3_aa: CATLRGQGASYNEQFF; cdr3_nt: TGTGCCACTCTTCGGGGTCAGGGGGCGTCCTACAATGAGCAGTTCTTC
v_call: TRBV3-1; clone_size: few; j_call: TRBJ2-7; d_call: NA; cdr3_aa: CASSQVGASSGRIEQYF; cdr3_nt: TGTGCCAGCAGCCAAGTTGGGGCTAGCTCCGGTAGGATAGAGCAGTACTTC
v_call: TRBV7-6; clone_size: few; j_call: TRBJ2-3; d_call: NA; cdr3_aa: CASSLPGHSTDTQYF; cdr3_nt: TGTGCCAGCAGCTTACCGGGACACAGCACAGATACGCAGTATTTT
v_call: TRBV12-3/TRBV12-4; clone_size: many; j_call: TRBJ1-3; d_call: NA; cdr3_aa: CASSGSSGNTIYF; cdr3_nt: TGTGCCAGCTCGGGTAGCTCTGGAAACACCATATATTTT
v_call: TRBV5-1; clone_size: few; j_call: TRBJ1-1; d_call: TRBD1; cdr3_aa: CASSDRDSLGTEAFF; cdr3_nt: TGCGCCAGCAGCGATCGGGACAGCCTAGGAACTGAAGCTTTCTTT
v_call: TRBV14; clone_size: few; j_call: TRBJ2-7; d_call: TRBD1; cdr3_aa: CASSQDRLGQGLSEQYF; cdr3_nt: TGTGCCAGCAGCCAAGATCGTTTGGGACAGGGATTAAGCGAGCAGTACTTC
v_call: TRBV29-1; clone_size: NA; j_call: TRBJ2-2; d_call: NA; cdr3_aa: CSVETGPTGELFF; cdr3_nt: TGCAGCGTTGAAACAGGACCCACCGGGGAGCTGTTTTTT
v_call: TRBV18; clone_size: few; j_call: TRBJ2-2; d_call: NA; cdr3_aa: CASSRQGGATGELFF; cdr3_nt: TGTGCCAGCTCACGACAGGGAGGGGCCACCGGGGAGCTGTTTTTT
v_call: TRBV20-1; clone_size: NA; j_call: TRBJ2-5; d_call: NA; cdr3_aa: CSARGTGETQYF; cdr3_nt: TGCAGTGCTAGAGGGACGGGGGAGACCCAGTACTTC
v_call: TRBV18; clone_size: few; j_call: TRBJ1-1; d_call: NA; cdr3_aa: CASSPERGVQAFF; cdr3_nt: TGTGCCAGCTCACCCGAACGGGGGGTGCAGGCTTTCTTT
v_call: TRBV4-1; clone_size: NA; j_call: TRBJ1-1; d_call: TRBD1; cdr3_aa: CASSQVTGGAEAFF; cdr3_nt: TGCGCCAGCAGCCAAGTTACAGGGGGGGCTGAAGCTTTCTTT
v_call: TRBV14; clone_size: few; j_call: TRBJ2-5; d_call: TRBD1; cdr3_aa: CASSRQGKAQETQYF; cdr3_nt: TGTGCCAGCAGCCGACAGGGGAAGGCACAAGAGACCCAGTACTTC
v_call: TRBV20-1; clone_size: NA; j_call: TRBJ2-1; d_call: TRBD2; cdr3_aa: CSVLPVSGGNEQFF; cdr3_nt: TGCAGTGTCCTCCCGGTGAGCGGGGGGAATGAGCAGTTCTTC
v_call: TRBV7-8; clone_size: NA; j_call: TRBJ2-3; d_call: NA; cdr3_aa: CASSLESPFWIQSQYF; cdr3_nt: TGTGCCAGCAGCTTAGAATCTCCCTTCTGGATTCAATCGCAGTACTTT
v_call: TRBV9; clone_size: NA; j_call: TRBJ2-7; d_call: TRBD2; cdr3_aa: CASSANSGSNYEQYF; cdr3_nt: TGTGCCAGCAGCGCCAACAGCGGGAGTAATTACGAGCAGTACTTC
v_call: TRBV10-3; clone_size: few; j_call: TRBJ2-3; d_call: TRBD2; cdr3_aa: CAISFGTSGPEDTQYF; cdr3_nt: TGTGCCATCAGCTTTGGGACTAGCGGGCCGGAGGATACGCAGTATTTT
v_call: TRBV20-1; clone_size: many; j_call: TRBJ1-2; d_call: NA; cdr3_aa: CSASGGAEVDGYTF; cdr3_nt: TGCAGTGCTAGTGGAGGGGCTGAAGTCGATGGCTACACCTTC
v_call: TRBV10-3; clone_size: NA; j_call: TRBJ1-1; d_call: TRBD1; cdr3_aa: CAIVGQEGTEAFF; cdr3_nt: TGTGCCATCGTAGGACAGGAGGGCACTGAAGCTTTCTTT
v_call: TRBV28; clone_size: few; j_call: TRBJ2-1; d_call: TRBD1; cdr3_aa: CASSPTGTYNEQFF; cdr3_nt: TGTGCCAGCAGCCCGACAGGGACCTACAATGAGCAGTTCTTC
v_call: TRBV11-2; clone_size: NA; j_call: TRBJ1-2; d_call: NA; cdr3_aa: CASSPLSTGFYTF; cdr3_nt: TGTGCCAGCAGCCCCCTTTCAACAGGGTTCTACACCTTC
v_call: TRBV5-1; clone_size: many; j_call: TRBJ2-3; d_call: TRBD2; cdr3_aa: CASSPMTSSDTQYF; cdr3_nt: TGCGCCAGCAGCCCGATGACTAGCAGCGATACGCAGTATTTT
v_call: TRBV2; clone_size: few; j_call: TRBJ1-1; d_call: TRBD1; cdr3_aa: CASGGQQTNEAFF; cdr3_nt: TGTGCCAGCGGGGGACAGCAGACAAATGAAGCTTTCTTT
v_call: TRBV6-2/TRBV6-3; clone_size: many; j_call: TRBJ1-2; d_call: NA; cdr3_aa: CASSPDRIYGYTF; cdr3_nt: TGTGCCAGCAGCCCAGACAGGATCTATGGCTACACCTTC
v_call: TRBV5-6; clone_size: NA; j_call: TRBJ2-1; d_call: TRBD2; cdr3_aa: CASQRESYNEQFF; cdr3_nt: TGTGCCAGCCAGCGGGAGTCATACAATGAGCAGTTCTTC
v_call: TRBV4-1; clone_size: few; j_call: TRBJ2-4; d_call: TRBD1; cdr3_aa: CASSQGFPRGQGKNIQYF; cdr3_nt: TGCGCCAGCAGCCAAGGTTTCCCCAGGGGGCAGGGCAAAAACATTCAGTACTTC
v_call: TRBV20-1; clone_size: few; j_call: TRBJ1-2; d_call: NA; cdr3_aa: CSAGTSNYGYTF; cdr3_nt: TGCAGTGCCGGGACTTCCAACTATGGCTACACCTTC
v_call: TRBV3-1; clone_size: few; j_call: TRBJ2-7; d_call: TRBD2; cdr3_aa: CASSHSGRGYEQYF; cdr3_nt: TGTGCCAGCAGCCATAGCGGGAGAGGGTACGAGCAGTACTTC
v_call: TRBV6-2/TRBV6-3; clone_size: few; j_call: TRBJ2-7; d_call: TRBD2; cdr3_aa: CASSAGGAGGNEQYF; cdr3_nt: TGTGCCAGCAGCGCCGGGGGGGCCGGGGGGAACGAGCAGTACTTC
v_call: TRBV12-3/TRBV12-4; clone_size: few; j_call: TRBJ2-1; d_call: NA; cdr3_aa: CASSLGTPHNEQFF; cdr3_nt: TGTGCCAGCAGTTTAGGGACCCCTCACAATGAGCAGTTCTTC
v_call: TRBV5-1; clone_size: NA; j_call: TRBJ2-3; d_call: NA; cdr3_aa: CASSLGGTHGADTQYF; cdr3_nt: TGCGCCAGCAGCTTGGGTGGGACTCATGGCGCAGATACGCAGTATTTT
v_call: TRBV5-1; clone_size: few; j_call: TRBJ2-1; d_call: NA; cdr3_aa: CASSSGTPYNEQFF; cdr3_nt: TGCGCCAGCAGCTCCGGGACTCCTTACAATGAGCAGTTCTTC
v_call: TRBV2; clone_size: many; j_call: TRBJ1-4; d_call: NA; cdr3_aa: CASTGLTNNEKLFF; cdr3_nt: TGTGCCAGCACGGGTCTCACCAATAATGAAAAACTGTTTTTT
v_call: TRBV30; clone_size: NA; j_call: TRBJ2-7; d_call: NA; cdr3_aa: CAWSAAGPQYF; cdr3_nt: TGTGCCTGGAGTGCAGCGGGTCCGCAGTACTTC
v_call: TRBV29-1; clone_size: few; j_call: TRBJ2-7; d_call: NA; cdr3_aa: CSVEMGYEQYF; cdr3_nt: TGCAGCGTGGAGATGGGGTACGAGCAGTACTTC
v_call: TRBV24-1; clone_size: few; j_call: TRBJ1-2; d_call: NA; cdr3_aa: CATRKVADYGYTF; cdr3_nt: TGTGCCACCCGCAAGGTCGCGGATTATGGCTACACCTTC
v_call: TRBV18; clone_size: NA; j_call: TRBJ2-1; d_call: TRBD2; cdr3_aa: CASSLGTSGGSYNEQFF; cdr3_nt: TGTGCCAGCTCACTCGGGACTAGCGGGGGCTCCTACAATGAGCAGTTCTTC
v_call: TRBV14; clone_size: few; j_call: TRBJ2-3; d_call: NA; cdr3_aa: CASSQVEGGTADTQYF; cdr3_nt: TGTGCCAGCAGCCAAGTTGAGGGGGGGACGGCAGATACGCAGTATTTT
v_call: TRBV3-1; clone_size: few; j_call: TRBJ2-2; d_call: TRBD2; cdr3_aa: CASSQVLAGGPGELFF; cdr3_nt: TGTGCCAGCAGCCAAGTTCTAGCGGGAGGACCCGGGGAGCTGTTTTTT
v_call: TRBV5-1; clone_size: NA; j_call: TRBJ2-1; d_call: TRBD2; cdr3_aa: CAARGGSYNEQFF; cdr3_nt: TGCGCCGCGCGGGGGGGCTCCTACAATGAGCAGTTCTTC
v_call: TRBV5-1; clone_size: NA; j_call: TRBJ1-2; d_call: NA; cdr3_aa: CASSLAEDGYGYTF; cdr3_nt: TGCGCCAGCAGCTTGGCGGAAGACGGCTATGGCTACACCTTC
v_call: TRBV7-6; clone_size: NA; j_call: TRBJ1-4; d_call: NA; cdr3_aa: CASRLGATNEKLFF; cdr3_nt: TGTGCCAGCCGATTGGGGGCGACTAATGAAAAACTGTTTTTT
v_call: TRBV10-3; clone_size: NA; j_call: TRBJ2-6; d_call: NA; cdr3_aa: CAISRQGGGPGANVLTF; cdr3_nt: TGTGCCATCAGTCGCCAGGGCGGGGGCCCTGGGGCCAACGTCCTGACTTTC